This T cell receptor beta chain is from a study of control samples from healthy donors and cancer patients. Germline assignment: CDR1 KGHSH and CDR2 LQKENI. The CDR3 has 19 residues. Between the trimmed V and J ends, which lost 0 bases and 0 bases, there was a span of 18 bases. Method: immunoSEQ multiplex PCR; TCRdb's copy keeps in-frame clones and lacks some. Of 40,000 or so clones in the sample, about 91% were seen once. This sequence was found in a woman in her thirties or forties with head and neck cancer. This chain links TRBV18 with TRBJ1-3; no firm D call. Sequencing input: PBMCs. The CDR3 here is CASSPPGGRRSGSGNTIYF. CDR3 DNA sequence: TGTGCCAGCTCACCACCGGGTGGGCGCCGGTCCGGCTCTGGAAACACCATATATTTT.